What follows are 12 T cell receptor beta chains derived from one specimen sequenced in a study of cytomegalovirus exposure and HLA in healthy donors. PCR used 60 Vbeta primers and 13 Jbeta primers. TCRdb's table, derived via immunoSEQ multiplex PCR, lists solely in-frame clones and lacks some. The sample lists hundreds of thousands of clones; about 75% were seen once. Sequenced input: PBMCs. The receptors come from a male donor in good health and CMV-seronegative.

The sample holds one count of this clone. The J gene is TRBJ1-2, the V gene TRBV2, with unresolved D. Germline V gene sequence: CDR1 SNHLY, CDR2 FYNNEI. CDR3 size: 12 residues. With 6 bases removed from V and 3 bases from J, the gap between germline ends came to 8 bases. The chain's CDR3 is CASREAYYGYTF. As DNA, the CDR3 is TGTGCCAGCAGGGAGGCCTACTATGGCTACACCTTC.

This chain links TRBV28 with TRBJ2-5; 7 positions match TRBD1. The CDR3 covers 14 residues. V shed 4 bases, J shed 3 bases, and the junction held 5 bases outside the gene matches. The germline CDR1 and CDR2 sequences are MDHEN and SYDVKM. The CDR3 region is CASSSTGTEETQYF. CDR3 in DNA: TGTGCCAGCAGTTCCACCGGGACAGAAGAGACCCAGTACTTC.

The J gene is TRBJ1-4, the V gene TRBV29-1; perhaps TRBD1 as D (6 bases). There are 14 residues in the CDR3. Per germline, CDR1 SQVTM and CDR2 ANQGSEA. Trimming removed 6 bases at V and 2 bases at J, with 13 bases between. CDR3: CSVGDTGTNEKLFF. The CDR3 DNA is TGCAGCGTCGGAGATACAGGGACTAATGAAAAACTGTTTTTT.

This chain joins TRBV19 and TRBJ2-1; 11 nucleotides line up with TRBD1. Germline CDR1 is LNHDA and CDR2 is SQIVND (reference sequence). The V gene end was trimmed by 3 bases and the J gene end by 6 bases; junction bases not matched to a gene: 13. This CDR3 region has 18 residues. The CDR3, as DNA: TGTGCCAGTAGTATTAGTCCGGGCGGGACAGGGGGTTTCAATGAGCAGTTCTTC. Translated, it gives CASSISPGGTGGFNEQFF.

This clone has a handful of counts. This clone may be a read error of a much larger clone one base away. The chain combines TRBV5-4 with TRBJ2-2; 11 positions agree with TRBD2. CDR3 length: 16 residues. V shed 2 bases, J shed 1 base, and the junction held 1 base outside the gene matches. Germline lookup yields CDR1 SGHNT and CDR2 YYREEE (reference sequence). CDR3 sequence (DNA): TGTGCCAGCAGCTTAGGGACTAGCGGGAACACCGGGGAGCTGTTTTTT. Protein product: CASSLGTSGNTGELFF.

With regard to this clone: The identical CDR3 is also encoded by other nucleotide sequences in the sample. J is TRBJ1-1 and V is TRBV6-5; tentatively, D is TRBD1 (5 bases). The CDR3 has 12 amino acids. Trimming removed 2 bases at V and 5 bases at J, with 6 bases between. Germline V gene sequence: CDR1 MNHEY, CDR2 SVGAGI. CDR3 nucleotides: TGTGCCAGCAGTTACGGGGGGACTGAAGCTTTCTTT. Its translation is CASSYGGTEAFF.

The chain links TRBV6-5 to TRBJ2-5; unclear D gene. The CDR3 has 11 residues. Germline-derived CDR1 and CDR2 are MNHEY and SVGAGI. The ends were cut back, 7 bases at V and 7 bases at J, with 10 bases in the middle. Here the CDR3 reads CASTLVGTQYF. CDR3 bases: TGTGCCAGCACCCTAGTTGGGACCCAGTACTTC.

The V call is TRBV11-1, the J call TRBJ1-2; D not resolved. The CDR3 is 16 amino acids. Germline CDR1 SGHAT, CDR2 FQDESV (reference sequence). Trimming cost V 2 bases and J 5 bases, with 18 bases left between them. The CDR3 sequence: CASSLRGTTHRYGYTF. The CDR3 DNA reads TGTGCCAGCAGCTTACGGGGAACTACGCACCGGTATGGCTACACCTTC.

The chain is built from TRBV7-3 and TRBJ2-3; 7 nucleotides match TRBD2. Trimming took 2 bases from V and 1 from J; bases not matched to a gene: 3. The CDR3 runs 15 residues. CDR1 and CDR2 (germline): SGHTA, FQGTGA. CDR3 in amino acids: CASSLWGGGTDTQYF. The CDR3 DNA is TGTGCCAGCAGCTTATGGGGGGGAGGCACAGATACGCAGTATTTT.

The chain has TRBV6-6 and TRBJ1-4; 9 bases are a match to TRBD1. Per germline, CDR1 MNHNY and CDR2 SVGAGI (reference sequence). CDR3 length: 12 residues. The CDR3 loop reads CYPGQGNEKLFF. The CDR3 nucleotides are TGTTATCCGGGACAGGGAAATGAAAAACTGTTTTTT.

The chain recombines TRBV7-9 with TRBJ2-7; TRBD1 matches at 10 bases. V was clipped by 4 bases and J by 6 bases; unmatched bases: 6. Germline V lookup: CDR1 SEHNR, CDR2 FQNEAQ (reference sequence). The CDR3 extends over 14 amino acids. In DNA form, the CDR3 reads TGTGCCAGCAGCTCAGGGACAGGGGCAGGCGAGCAGTACTTC. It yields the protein CASSSGTGAGEQYF. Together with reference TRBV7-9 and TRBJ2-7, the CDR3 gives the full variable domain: DTGVSQNPRHKITKRGQNVTFRCDPISEHNRLYWYRQTLGQGPEFLTYFQNEAQLEKSRLLSDRFSAERPKGSFSTLEIQRTEQGDSAMYLCASSSGTGAGEQYFGPGTRLTVT.

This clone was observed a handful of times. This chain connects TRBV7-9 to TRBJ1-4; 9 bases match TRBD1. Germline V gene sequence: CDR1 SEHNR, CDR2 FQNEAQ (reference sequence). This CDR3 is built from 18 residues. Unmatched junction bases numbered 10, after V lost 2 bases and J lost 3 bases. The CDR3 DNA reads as TGTGCCAGCAGCTTAACGACAGGGGGACGGATTGCTAATGAAAAACTGTTTTTT. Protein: CASSLTTGGRIANEKLFF.